This T cell receptor beta chain was documented in a study of T cell responses to AZD1222 COVID-19 vaccine. As for the study in general: It was second doses at about 4 or about 12 weeks that were pooled.

The CDR3 loop spans 13 amino acids. From germline, CDR1 is MNHEY and CDR2 SVGAGI. Trimming cost V 7 bases and J 2 bases, with 9 bases left between them. TCRdb's copy holds only in-frame clones and misses some; the assay was immunoSEQ multiplex PCR. The data show 100,000 to 150,000 clones, with roughly nine tenths seen just once and 4.4% held by the top ten. Notes on this clone: Its antigen is not identified.

General observations from the study: Among spike-specific TCRs, nearly half reportedly target unmutated variant regions. Donors were mostly white British, more females; clonal diversity possibly underestimated.

The chain employs TRBV6-5 and TRBJ2-1; D gene uncertain. The sample consisted of peripheral blood, taken on day 0 of AZD1222 vaccination. This sequence was found in an adult in good health. CDR3 loop: CASIGFTYNEQFF. CDR3 in DNA: TGTGCCAGCATAGGGTTTACCTACAATGAGCAGTTCTTC.